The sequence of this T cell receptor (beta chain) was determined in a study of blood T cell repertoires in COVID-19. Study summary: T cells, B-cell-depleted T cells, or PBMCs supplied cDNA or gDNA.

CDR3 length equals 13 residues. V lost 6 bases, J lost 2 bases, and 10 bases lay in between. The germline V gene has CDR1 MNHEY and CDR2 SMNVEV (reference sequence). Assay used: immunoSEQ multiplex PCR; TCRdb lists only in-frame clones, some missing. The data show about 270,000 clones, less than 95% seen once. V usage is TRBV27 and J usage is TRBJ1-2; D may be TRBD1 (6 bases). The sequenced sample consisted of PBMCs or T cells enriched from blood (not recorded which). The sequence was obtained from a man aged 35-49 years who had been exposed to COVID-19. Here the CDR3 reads CASRKTGNYGYTF. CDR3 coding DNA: TGTGCCAGCAGGAAAACAGGGAACTATGGCTACACCTTC.